The TCR beta chain under discussion was sequenced for a study of metastatic and nonmetastatic thyroid tumors. Looking at the study overall: Repertoire comparisons spanned blood and tumor or nodule tissue from malignant and benign thyroid patients.

Until they underwent thyroid surgery, no patient had received any treatment. Germline assignment: CDR1 MNHNS and CDR2 SASEGT. Trimming took 6 bases from V and 0 from J, leaving 6 bases between them. This CDR3 is built from 13 residues. Whole-study findings and limits: Compared with benign nodules, malignant thyroid tumors were reported to have significantly higher TCR beta diversity in both blood and tumor.

In the study's own analysis: A classifier of distant metastasis in papillary thyroid cancer was built from CDR3 differences (across clinicopathological groups). TCRdb reassembled clones from the PCR reads with MiXCR. What appears here as the V and J calls and clone size reflects TCRdb's work, not the paper's. Counted here are about 20,000 clones, approximately 40% occurring once; the ten biggest clones make up 29%. This clone turned up a few times. Its antigen is still unknown. The receptor was derived from a female donor with papillary thyroid cancer or a benign thyroid nodule (not recorded which). Some clones in this sample may be carry-over from other donors' samples. The V and J genes are TRBV6-1 and TRBJ1-3; D remains unclear. The sample was tumor tissue. For the CDR3, the DNA is TGTGCCAGCAGAATCACCTCTGGAAACACCATATATTTT. It specifies CASRITSGNTIYF.